This is a list of T cell receptor beta chains from one sample in a study of blood T cell repertoires in COVID-19. This table comes from immunoSEQ multiplex PCR, and its TCRdb copy is limited to in-frame clones, with some not included. The table shows around 270,000 clones, with around 86% occurring only once. Specimen: peripheral blood. These receptors came from a man aged 35-49 years who had recovered from COVID-19. Both conserved end residues are part of each CDR3. A D gene is named only where the DNA matches it firmly. Clone size, where shown, is once, few, many, or a class for clones that have expanded.

TRBD2,TRBV6-2/TRBV6-3,TRBJ2-3,.,TGTGCCAGCAGTTACGCGGCTAGCGGGAGTGGTGCCTCAGATACGCAGTATTTT,CASSYAASGSGASDTQYF
.,TRBV6-6,TRBJ1-1,.,TGTGCCAGCAGCAACGGACGGGGGGCGAAAAACACTGAAGCTTTCTTT,CASSNGRGAKNTEAFF
.,TRBV12-5,TRBJ2-5,.,TGTGCTAGTGGTTTGGACCTAGCGACCCAGTACTTC,CASGLDLATQYF
.,TRBV3-1/TRBV3-2,TRBJ2-2,.,TGTGCCAGCAGCCAAGATCCCGGGGCCGGGGAGCTGTTTTTT,CASSQDPGAGELFF
TRBD1,TRBV29-1,TRBJ1-1,.,TGCAGCACCTGGGGGGCCGGACAGGGGAGAGCTTTCTTT,CSTWGAGQGRAFF
.,TRBV12-3/TRBV12-4,TRBJ1-5,.,TGTGCCAGCAGTCCTTTTAATCAGCCCCAGCATTTT,CASSPFNQPQHF
TRBD2,TRBV10-3,TRBJ2-3,.,TGTGCCATCAGTGCCCCTGTCGGGGGACTAGCGGGGAGCACAGATACGCAGTATTTT,CAISAPVGGLAGSTDTQYF
.,TRBV19,TRBJ1-1,once,TGTGCCAGTAGCGATCCCTGGCAGTACGTTAACACTGAAGCTTTCTTT,CASSDPWQYVNTEAFF
.,TRBV14,TRBJ2-3,.,TGTGCCAGCAGCTTCCAGTCATCAGATACGCAGTATTTT,CASSFQSSDTQYF
.,TRBV11-3,TRBJ2-1,.,TGTGCCAGCAGCTTGGGAGCTCCGTCCGATGAGCAGTTCTTC,CASSLGAPSDEQFF
TRBD1,TRBV4-3,TRBJ2-7,.,TGCGCCAGCAGCCAAGGAAGCGGACAGGGCTTTATCTCCTACGAGCAGTACTTC,CASSQGSGQGFISYEQYF
.,TRBV12-3/TRBV12-4,TRBJ2-7,.,TGTGCCAGCAGATTACAGAACTCCTACGAGCAGTACTTC,CASRLQNSYEQYF
TRBD1,TRBV13,TRBJ2-3,many,TGTGCCAGCAGCTTGGGGACAGCCAATACGCAGTATTTT,CASSLGTANTQYF
TRBD2,TRBV6-5,TRBJ2-7,few,TGTGCCAGCAGTTACTCCCAGGGAGGGACCGAGCAGTACTTC,CASSYSQGGTEQYF
.,TRBV27,TRBJ1-2,.,TGTGCCAGCAGCCTCGGGGGAAATGATGGCTACACCTTC,CASSLGGNDGYTF
TRBD1,TRBV15,TRBJ1-2,.,TGTGCCACCAGCTACCGGGACAGGAATAACTATGGCTACACCTTC,CATSYRDRNNYGYTF
TRBD1,TRBV7-6,TRBJ1-1,.,TGTGCCAGCAGCTTAGGGGGACAGGGAATAATTATGAACACTGAAGCTTTCTTT,CASSLGGQGIIMNTEAFF
.,TRBV4-1,TRBJ2-5,.,TGCGCCAGCAGCCAAGAGGCCGGAGCCCAGTACTTC,CASSQEAGAQYF
TRBD1,TRBV5-1,TRBJ2-2,.,TGCGCCAGCAGCTGGAGACAGGGGGCCGGGGAGCTGTTTTTT,CASSWRQGAGELFF
TRBD2,TRBV7-2,TRBJ2-1,few,TGTGCCAGCAGCTCGTCCGGGACTAGGAGTGAGCAGTTCTTC,CASSSSGTRSEQFF
.,TRBV11-2,TRBJ1-1,.,TGTGCCAGCAGCTCCGGGTTACAGGTATGGTTCACTGAAGCTTTCTTT,CASSSGLQVWFTEAFF
.,TRBV19,TRBJ2-5,.,TGTGCCAGTAGTAGCACATCCGGGTTGCGAGAGACCCAGTACTTC,CASSSTSGLRETQYF
.,TRBV11-3,TRBJ2-7,.,TGTGCCAGCAGCCGAGAGACAGGTTCCGAGCAGTACTTC,CASSRETGSEQYF
TRBD1,TRBV20-1,TRBJ1-6,.,TGCAGTGCTAGTCAAGGGGACAGGGGGCGAGGATCACCCCTCCACTTT,CSASQGDRGRGSPLHF
.,TRBV5-1,TRBJ1-5,.,TGCGCCAGCAGCCCTGGACTCCCCGCCAATCAGCCCCAGCATTTT,CASSPGLPANQPQHF
.,TRBV3-1/TRBV3-2,TRBJ1-1,.,TGTGCCATAATGGCGGGGACCACTGAAGCTTTCTTT,CAIMAGTTEAFF
TRBD1,TRBV2,TRBJ2-3,once,TGTGCCAGCAGGGGACAGCCTACAGATACGCAGTATTTT,CASRGQPTDTQYF
TRBD1,TRBV7-8,TRBJ1-2,.,TGTGCCAGCAGCTTAGCTGAAGACAGGGGAGGGGGCTATGGCTACACCTTC,CASSLAEDRGGGYGYTF
.,TRBV7-6,TRBJ2-1,once,TGTGCCAGCAGCTCCCGGACTGCCACCTACAATGAGCAGTTCTTC,CASSSRTATYNEQFF
TRBD2,TRBV6-2/TRBV6-3,TRBJ2-2,once,TGTGCCAGCAGTCCCCAGCGGGGGGGTCTCACCGGGGAGCTGTTTTTT,CASSPQRGGLTGELFF
.,TRBV6-5,TRBJ1-6,.,TGTGCCAGCAGTTACCCGGGACAAGCCCTCCACTTT,CASSYPGQALHF
TRBD1,TRBV27,TRBJ2-1,once,TGTGCCAGCAGCGGGAAAGCCGGGACAGGGGGCGCATGGAGCCAGTTCTTC,CASSGKAGTGGAWSQFF
.,TRBV11-2,TRBJ1-1,.,TGTGCCAGCAGCTTACCCAGGGCAGGCACTGAAGCTTTCTTT,CASSLPRAGTEAFF
.,TRBV5-5,TRBJ2-5,.,TGTGCCAGCAGCTTGGAGGACAGACAAGAGACCCAGTACTTC,CASSLEDRQETQYF
.,TRBV5-1,TRBJ2-7,.,TGCGCCAGCAGCTTGGCGGGGTCCTACGAGCAGTACTTC,CASSLAGSYEQYF
TRBD1,TRBV30,TRBJ1-2,.,TGTGCCCTGGCCATGACAGGGTTTGGCTACACCTTC,CALAMTGFGYTF
.,TRBV2,TRBJ2-7,.,TGTGCCAGCAGTGAAGGTTGGGGCGGCGAGCAGTACTTC,CASSEGWGGEQYF
.,TRBV6-5,TRBJ2-2,.,TGTGCCAGCAGTTACTGGGTAGGGGAAGGGACCGGGGAGCTGTTTTTT,CASSYWVGEGTGELFF
.,TRBV4-3,TRBJ2-1,.,TGCGCCAGCAGCCGCCCGCCCTACGGTACCTCCTACAATGAGCAGTTCTTC,CASSRPPYGTSYNEQFF
.,TRBV2,TRBJ1-1,.,TGTGCCATCCACGGGACTGGTTGGGTTATGAACACTGAAGCTTTCTTT,CAIHGTGWVMNTEAFF
.,TRBV6-2/TRBV6-3,TRBJ2-7,.,TGTGCCAGCAGTTACTCGTCTCTCAGGGTTTACGAGCAGTACTTC,CASSYSSLRVYEQYF
.,TRBV30,TRBJ2-3,.,TGTGCCTGGCCTAGCGTCGGCACAGATACGCAGTATTTT,CAWPSVGTDTQYF
.,TRBV27,TRBJ1-2,.,TGTGCCAGCAGTTTATATGAGGGTCAGTCGGCTGGCTACACCTTC,CASSLYEGQSAGYTF
TRBD1,TRBV7-9,TRBJ1-5,.,TGTGCCAGCAGCTTAGCAGGACAGGGCAATCAGCCCCAGCATTTT,CASSLAGQGNQPQHF
.,TRBV5-4,TRBJ2-7,few,TGTGCCAGCAGCTCCGGACCGGGACACAACTACGAGCAGTACTTC,CASSSGPGHNYEQYF
TRBD2,TRBV7-2,TRBJ2-7,.,TGTGCCAGCAGCCCCCCTGGGGGACTAGCGGGACAAGCTTACGAGCAGTACTTC,CASSPPGGLAGQAYEQYF
.,TRBV12-3/TRBV12-4,TRBJ2-1,.,TGTGCCAGCAGTCGTGCGGAAGGAGCCGAGTTCTTC,CASSRAEGAEFF
TRBD2,TRBV19,TRBJ2-3,.,TGTGCCAGTAGTATCAAGCGGGGGGGTTTGAATACGCAGTATTTT,CASSIKRGGLNTQYF
.,TRBV11-1,TRBJ2-1,.,TGTGCCAGCAGCGCAGGTAGGGGACTCGTCAATGAGCAGTTCTTC,CASSAGRGLVNEQFF
.,TRBV2,TRBJ1-2,few,TGTGCCAGCAAACCGGGACGGGGGAGCTATGGCTACACCTTC,CASKPGRGSYGYTF
TRBD2,TRBV5-4,TRBJ2-2,.,TGTGCCAGCAGCTTGGCAGATCCTAGCGGGAGGGCTAGGGGGGAGCTGTTTTTT,CASSLADPSGRARGELFF
.,TRBV12-3/TRBV12-4,TRBJ2-7,.,TGTGCCAGCAGTTCCTTCTACGAGCAGTACTTC,CASSSFYEQYF
.,TRBV5-6,TRBJ1-3,.,TGTGCCAGCAGCTTGCAGGGGCGAAACACCATATATTTT,CASSLQGRNTIYF
.,TRBV30,TRBJ2-3,.,TGTGCCTGGAGGTGGGGAGGCACAGATACGCAGTATTTT,CAWRWGGTDTQYF
TRBD2,TRBV7-2,TRBJ2-7,.,TGTGCCAGCAGCTCAAATAGCGGGAGTCCGTACGAGCAGTACTTC,CASSSNSGSPYEQYF
TRBD2,TRBV9,TRBJ2-1,.,TGTGCCAGCAGCGTCACGGGAGGGCCGGGAAGGAATGAGCAGTTCTTC,CASSVTGGPGRNEQFF
.,TRBV15,TRBJ1-1,.,TGTGCCACCAGCAGAGATGGGCAGGCAGAAGCTTTCTTT,CATSRDGQAEAFF
.,TRBV5-4,TRBJ1-6,few,TGTGCCAGCAGCTTAAGGGACTGGGGATCACCCCTCCACTTT,CASSLRDWGSPLHF
TRBD2,TRBV28,TRBJ2-7,.,TGTGCCAGCAGTTTAAGGGGACTAGTCTACGAGCAGTACTTC,CASSLRGLVYEQYF
.,TRBV6-5,TRBJ1-1,.,TGTGCCAGCACCATGGAGTACCTTGGGAACACTGAAGCTTTCTTT,CASTMEYLGNTEAFF